The entry below describes one TCR beta chain. PCR used 60 Vbeta primers and 13 Jbeta primers. Assay used: immunoSEQ multiplex PCR; TCRdb lists only in-frame clones, some missing. Its listing shows approximately 130,000 clones. This entry is derived from a study of cytomegalovirus exposure and HLA in healthy donors. Germline V gives CDR1 SGHNT, CDR2 YYREEE (reference sequence). Trimming pared 1 base from V and 0 bases from J, leaving 8 bases between. The CDR3 has 16 residues. The rearrangement uses TRBV5-4 and TRBJ2-6, with D maybe TRBD1 (5 bases). The sequence came from a woman in her sixties or seventies in good health and CMV-seronegative. The sample taken for sequencing was PBMCs. CDR3 nucleotides: TGTGCCAGCAGCTTGTCCACAGGCTCTGGGGCCAACGTCCTGACTTTC. The encoded protein is CASSLSTGSGANVLTF.